These 22 T cell receptor beta chains came from one sample sequenced in a study of cytomegalovirus exposure and HLA in healthy donors. Primers included in the PCR were 60 Vbeta and 13 Jbeta primers. The protocol was immunoSEQ multiplex PCR, while the TCRdb copy is restricted to in-frame clones and leaves out a portion. The repertoire holds about 71,000 clones, with about 70% as singletons. Sequencing input: PBMCs. All receptors derive from a man aged 40-49 years in good health and CMV-seropositive.

The chain combines TRBV5-1 with TRBJ1-5; no clear D. Trimming shortened V by 4 bases and J by 5 bases, and 13 bases separated the two germline ends. Germline V gene sequence: CDR1 SGHRS, CDR2 YFSETQ. The CDR3 has 14 residues. CDR3 protein: CASSQDPRDQPQHF. The DNA of the CDR3 is TGCGCCAGCAGCCAGGACCCGAGGGATCAGCCCCAGCATTTT.

The chain has TRBV2 and TRBJ1-2, with D unresolved. Germline values: CDR1 SNHLY, CDR2 FYNNEI. The CDR3 length is 14 residues. V was pared by 0 bases and J by 4 bases, with 9 bases between. CDR3 coding DNA: TGTGCCAGCAGTGAAGCTTATGGCCCCTATGGCTACACCTTC. This translates into CASSEAYGPYGYTF.

This sequence joins TRBV2 and TRBJ1-5, with D tentatively TRBD1 (6 bases). CDR3 length: 15 residues. V lost 6 bases and J 1 base, leaving 13 bases between the germline ends. Germline V gives CDR1 SNHLY, CDR2 FYNNEI. CDR3 amino acids: CASRKGDNSNQPQHF. The CDR3, as DNA: TGTGCCAGCAGGAAAGGGGACAACAGCAATCAGCCCCAGCATTTT.

V and J are TRBV2 and TRBJ1-1; no reliable D call. V lost 8 bases and J 1 base, leaving 8 bases between the germline ends. Looked up from germline, CDR1 is SNHLY and CDR2 is FYNNEI. This CDR3 has 12 amino acids. CDR3 loop: CASRPRNTEAFF. The CDR3 bases are TGTGCCAGCCGTCCGAGGAACACTGAAGCTTTCTTT.

This clone was detected only a few times. This sequence joins TRBV10-2 and TRBJ1-2; 11 bases agree with TRBD1. V shed 9 bases, J shed 6 bases, and the junction held 9 bases outside the gene matches. Germline values: CDR1 WSHSY, CDR2 SAAADI. The CDR3 runs 14 residues. CDR3 nucleotides: TGCGCCAGTTCCGGGACAGGGGGACAAGATGGCTACACCTTC. As protein: CASSGTGGQDGYTF.

This clone was counted only a few times. The chain has TRBV19 and TRBJ2-5; 8 bases fit TRBD1. CDR3 length: 13 amino acids. V shed 6 bases, J shed 5 bases, and the junction held 5 bases outside the gene matches. Germline V gene data show CDR1 as LNHDA and CDR2 as SQIVND (reference sequence). CDR3 nucleotide sequence: TGTGCCAGTAGCGGACAGGGCGGGGAGACCCAGTACTTC. Its translation: CASSGQGGETQYF.

This clone was found a few times. V and J are TRBV10-3 and TRBJ2-1; tentative D call: TRBD1 (6 bases). Germline CDR1 ENHRY, CDR2 SYGVKD. Trimming removed 3 bases at V and 3 bases at J, with 15 bases between. The CDR3 runs 16 residues. The CDR3 protein is CAISDPRGRFYNEQFF. CDR3 bases: TGTGCCATCAGTGACCCCAGGGGCCGATTCTACAATGAGCAGTTCTTC.

Comment on this clone: This specimen includes other DNA sequences encoding the same CDR3. V is TRBV28 and J is TRBJ1-1, with D possibly being TRBD1 (5 bases). Trimming removed 4 bases from V and 1 base from J, with 7 bases in between. The CDR3 spans 13 residues. Germline CDR1 and CDR2: MDHEN and SYDVKM. CDR3 loop: CASSSGQNTEAFF. The CDR3 DNA reads TGTGCCAGCAGTTCCGGACAGAACACTGAAGCTTTCTTT.

CDR3 sequence (DNA): TGCAGTCCTTGGCTGGCGGGGGGCTCCAATGAGCAGTTCTTC. This codes for CSPWLAGGSNEQFF. The chain is built from TRBV29-1 and TRBJ2-1; 8 nucleotides match TRBD2. The CDR3 consists of 14 residues. CDR1 is SQVTM and CDR2 is ANQGSEA in the germline V gene.

The gene calls are TRBV29-1 and TRBJ2-1; TRBD2 matches 11 bases. The length of the CDR3 is 16 residues. Trimming at V came to 4 bases and at J to 7 bases, leaving 12 bases not matched to a gene. Germline V gene sequence: CDR1 SQVTM, CDR2 ANQGSEA. The CDR3 here is CSVVGTSGFRGNEQFF. The CDR3 DNA sequence: TGCAGCGTTGTGGGGACTAGCGGATTTCGAGGGAATGAGCAGTTCTTC.

The CDR3 DNA follows: TGTGCCAGCAGTTACTCGAGACAGTTTAATTCACCCCTCCACTTT. Translation: CASSYSRQFNSPLHF. The J gene is TRBJ1-6, the V gene TRBV6-5; perhaps TRBD1 as D (5 bases). The V gene's germline CDR1 is MNHEY and CDR2 SVGAGI. The CDR3 spans 15 residues. Trimming removed 0 bases at V and 6 bases at J, with 9 bases between.

J is TRBJ2-1 and V is TRBV7-9, with 11 nucleotides matching TRBD2. Germline V lookup: CDR1 SEHNR, CDR2 FQNEAQ (reference sequence). The CDR3 is made up of 13 amino acids. Losses at the gene ends were 7 bases for V and 9 bases for J; bases not matched to a gene: 5. CDR3 nucleotides: TGTGCCAGCACCCCAGGACTAGCGGGTGAGCAGTTCTTC. Its translation: CASTPGLAGEQFF.

The chain employs TRBV4-3 and TRBJ2-3; possibly TRBD1 for D (5 bases). In germline, CDR1 is LGHNA, CDR2 YSLEER. V was trimmed by 0 bases and J by 1 base, leaving 8 bases between them. The CDR3 is 15 amino acids. CDR3 in DNA: TGCGCCAGCAGCCAAGAGTCCAGGGGCACAGATACGCAGTATTTT. Residues: CASSQESRGTDTQYF.

CDR3 nucleotide sequence: TGTGCCAGCAGTGAATTGGGCAGGCAAGAGACCCAGTACTTC. Its translation: CASSELGRQETQYF. The genes are TRBV25-1 and TRBJ2-5; no definite D call. The V and J ends lost 1 base and 2 bases respectively, with 8 bases between them. The CDR3 totals 14 residues. Germline CDR1 MGHDK, CDR2 SYGVNS.

V is TRBV28 and J is TRBJ2-7, with D perhaps TRBD2 (6 bases). Germline CDR1 reads MDHEN; CDR2 reads SYDVKM. The V gene lost 7 bases and the J gene lost 3 bases, with 19 bases spanning the gap. The CDR3 loop spans 15 amino acids. Written as DNA, the CDR3 is TGTGCCAGCAACCCCGGAGGGTCAGTTGTCTACGAGCAGTACTTC. Protein sequence: CASNPGGSVVYEQYF.

The chain joins TRBV5-5 to TRBJ1-1; 9 bases line up with TRBD1. This CDR3 contains 16 residues. V was pared by 4 bases and J by 5 bases, with 12 bases of the junction left unmatched. The germline V gene encodes CDR1 SGHKS and CDR2 YYEKEE (reference sequence). The CDR3: CASSAMTGTGRTEAFF. CDR3 bases: TGTGCCAGCAGCGCAATGACCGGGACAGGGAGGACTGAAGCTTTCTTT.

V gene TRBV5-3 combines with J gene TRBJ2-1; 9 positions match TRBD2. TRBV5-3 is filed as an ORF, its function uncertain. The CDR3 loop spans 16 amino acids. Losses at the gene ends were 4 bases for V and 12 bases for J; bases not matched to a gene: 17. The CDR3 coding sequence is TGTGCCAGAAGCGGTGTTCCTAGCGGGAATACTGGTCGGCAGTTCTTC. Its translation is CARSGVPSGNTGRQFF.

The V gene is TRBV6-6, the J gene TRBJ1-1; no firm D call. From germline, CDR1 is MNHNY and CDR2 SVGAGI (reference sequence). Trimming cost V 6 bases and J 2 bases, with 13 bases left between them. The CDR3 spans 14 residues. CDR3 nucleotide sequence: TGTGCCAGCAGGCCCTCCCCAGTAAACACTGAAGCTTTCTTT. It codes for CASRPSPVNTEAFF.

CDR3 sequence reads: CASSSQDKGNSPLHF. CDR3 DNA sequence: TGTGCCAGCAGCTCTCAGGACAAGGGGAATTCACCCCTCCACTTT. This chain links TRBV7-9 with TRBJ1-6, with a weak D call TRBD1 (5 bases). Trimming shortened V by 4 bases and J by 7 bases, and 14 bases separated the two germline ends. Germline V gives CDR1 SEHNR, CDR2 FQNEAQ (reference sequence). The CDR3 is 15 residues long.

This clone has a handful of counts. Other DNA sequences in this specimen translate into the identical CDR3. The chain carries TRBV2 and TRBJ2-7, with D possibly matching TRBD1 (6 bases). The CDR3 extends over 11 amino acids. The V end lost 5 bases, the J end lost 4 bases, and 6 bases lay between the germline ends. The V gene's germline CDR1 is SNHLY and CDR2 FYNNEI. CDR3 sequence reads: CASSTGYEQYF. Here the CDR3 DNA reads TGTGCCAGCAGTACAGGGTACGAGCAGTACTTC.

This rearrangement joins TRBV5-6 to TRBJ1-2; possible D gene TRBD1, 6 bases. Germline CDR1 and CDR2: SGHDT and YYEEEE. Trimming removed 1 base at V and 0 bases at J, with 10 bases between. This CDR3 contains 15 residues. DNA of the CDR3: TGTGCCAGCAGCTTGACAGGGCAACCTAACTATGGCTACACCTTC. This translates into CASSLTGQPNYGYTF.

The rearrangement uses TRBV7-2 and TRBJ2-5; 9 bases match TRBD1. In germline, CDR1 is SGHTA, CDR2 FQGNSA. This CDR3 is 15 amino acids long. The V segment lost 5 bases and the J segment 1 base; nucleotides outside the gene matches: 5. CDR3 DNA: TGTGCCAGCAGCCCGGGACAGGGAATCCAAGAGACCCAGTACTTC. It codes for CASSPGQGIQETQYF. Complete variable domain (other parts from reference TRBV7-2 and TRBJ2-5): GAGVSQSPSNKVTEKGKDVELRCDPISGHTALYWYRQSLGQGLEFLIYFQGNSAPDKSGLPSDRFSAERTGGSVSTLTIQRTQQEDSAVYLCASSPGQGIQETQYFGPGTRLLVL.